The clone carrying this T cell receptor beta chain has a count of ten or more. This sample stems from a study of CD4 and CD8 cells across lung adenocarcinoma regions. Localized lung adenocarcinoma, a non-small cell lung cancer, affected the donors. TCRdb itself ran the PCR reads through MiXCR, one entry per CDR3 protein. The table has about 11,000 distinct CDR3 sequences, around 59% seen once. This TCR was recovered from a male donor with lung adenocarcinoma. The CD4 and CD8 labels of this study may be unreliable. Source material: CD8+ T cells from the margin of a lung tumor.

The CDR3, as DNA: TGTGCCAGCAGCGACGACAGGGCCCCTTTTACAGCTTTCTTT. Encoded protein: CASSDDRAPFTAFF. The chain is built from TRBV6-1 and TRBJ1-1; 7 nucleotides align to TRBD1. This CDR3 spans 14 amino acids. CDR1 and CDR2 (germline): MNHNS, SASEGT. J lost 10 bases, V lost 6 bases, and 14 bases had no gene match.